This entry describes one T cell receptor beta chain. Its specificity is not known. The data originate from a study of beta chain features in type 1 diabetes. About the research overall: There was similarity between patients and healthy donors in age, gender and cell yields. Fewer than 110 million sorted cells were examined across all samples.

The study's findings and limits: These data did not resolve whether HLA type affects TCRB rearrangement. When Type 1 diabetes patients were examined, their TCRB CDR3s proved moderately but significantly shorter in all four CD4+ subsets.

Since all of the isolated RNA was reverse transcribed, expressed TCRB transcripts were what got sequenced. Data came from immunoSEQ multiplex PCR; TCRdb stores just in-frame clones and leaves some out. Among 450,000 to 600,000 clones listed, approximately 28% were seen once. V lost 5 bases and J lost 8, with 16 bases in between. Germline-derived CDR1 and CDR2 are SEHNR and FQNEAQ (reference sequence). This CDR3 spans 14 amino acids. The clonotype originates from a man aged 18 to 30 in good health. The chain uses TRBV7-9 and TRBJ2-1; tentative D call: TRBD2 (5 bases). Material: naive CD4+ T cells from blood. The CDR3 nucleotides are TGTGCCAGCAGCGAGAGGGCGGGTTGGGATGAGCAGTTCTTC. This encodes CASSERAGWDEQFF.